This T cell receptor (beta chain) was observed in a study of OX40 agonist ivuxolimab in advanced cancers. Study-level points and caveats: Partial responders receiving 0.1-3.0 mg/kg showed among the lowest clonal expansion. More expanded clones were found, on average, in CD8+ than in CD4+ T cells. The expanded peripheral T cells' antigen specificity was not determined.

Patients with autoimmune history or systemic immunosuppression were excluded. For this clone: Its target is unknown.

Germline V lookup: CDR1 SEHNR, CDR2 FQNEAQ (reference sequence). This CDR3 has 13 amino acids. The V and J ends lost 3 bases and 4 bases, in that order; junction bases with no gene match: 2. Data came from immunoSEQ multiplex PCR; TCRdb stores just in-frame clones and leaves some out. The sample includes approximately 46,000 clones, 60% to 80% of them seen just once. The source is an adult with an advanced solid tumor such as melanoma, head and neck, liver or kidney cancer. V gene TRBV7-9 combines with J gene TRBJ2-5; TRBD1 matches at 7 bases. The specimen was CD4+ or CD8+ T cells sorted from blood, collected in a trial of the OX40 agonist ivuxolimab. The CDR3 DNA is TGTGCCAGCAGCTTGAGGGGGCCAGAGACCCAGTACTTC. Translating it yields CASSLRGPETQYF.